This TCR beta chain was captured in a study of identical twins. Broader study findings: There was an excess of low generation probability in the out-of-frame alpha sequences that twins shared. The models systematically underestimated how much out-of-frame TCR alpha was shared in monozygotic twins. Fewer insertions characterized abundant cord blood beta clonotypes, whereas memory repertoires showed none.

Trimming left V 3 bases short and J 0 bases short, with 14 bases between. The CDR3 runs to 16 residues. Germline loops: CDR1 MGHDK, CDR2 SYGVNS. A universal primer site arose from template switching, and cDNA bore unique molecular identifiers. Each CDR3 protein gets one entry after TCRdb re-called the 5' RACE reads with MiXCR. The sample shows some 270,000 distinct CDR3 sequences, around 8.3% of them seen only once. This clonotype was counted many times. Its antigen remains unknown. This same sample was also taken into another study, of yellow fever vaccine responses in identical twins.

The chain carries TRBV25-1 and TRBJ1-2, with D tentatively TRBD1 (5 bases). This TCR was recovered from a woman between 18 and 29 years old in good health. Sequencing used CD8+ T cells sorted from blood. The CDR3 spells CASSEGVQETNYGYTF. The CDR3 bases are TGTGCCAGCAGTGAGGGAGTACAGGAGACTAACTATGGCTACACCTTC.